This T cell receptor (beta chain) was found in a study of blood T cells in healthy people across ages. With a J-beta primer mix and a sample-barcoded 5' primer, a second PCR ran about 7 to 12 cycles. TCRdb recomputed calls from the 5' RACE reads with MiXCR, one row per CDR3 protein. The table includes around 990,000 distinct CDR3 sequences, around 27% detected once. Between the trimmed V and J ends, which lost 5 bases and 5 bases, there was a span of 18 bases. Germline lookup yields CDR1 SGHTA and CDR2 FQGTGA. This CDR3 is 15 amino acids long. These data also formed part of another study, on T cells of mothers and their children.

The sample consisted of blood. The J gene is TRBJ1-2, the V gene TRBV7-3; D gene ambiguous. This receptor was taken from a girl aged 2 to 9 in good health. The CDR3 DNA sequence: TGTGCCAGCAGCCCCTCGGACCGGGAACCTTATGGCTACACCTTC. Translating it yields CASSPSDREPYGYTF.